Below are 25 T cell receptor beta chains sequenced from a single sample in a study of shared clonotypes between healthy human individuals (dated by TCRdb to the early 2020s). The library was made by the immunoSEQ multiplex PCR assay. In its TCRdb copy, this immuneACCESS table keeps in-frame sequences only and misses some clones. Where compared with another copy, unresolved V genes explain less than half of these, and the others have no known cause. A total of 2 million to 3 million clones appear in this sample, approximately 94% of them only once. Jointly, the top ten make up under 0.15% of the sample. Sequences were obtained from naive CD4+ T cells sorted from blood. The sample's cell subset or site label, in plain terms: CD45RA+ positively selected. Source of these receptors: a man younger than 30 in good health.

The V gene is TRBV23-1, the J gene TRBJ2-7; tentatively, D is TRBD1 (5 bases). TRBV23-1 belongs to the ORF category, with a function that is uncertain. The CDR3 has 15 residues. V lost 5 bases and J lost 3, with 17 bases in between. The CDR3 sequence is CASSLETETDYEQYF. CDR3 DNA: TGCGCCAGCAGTTTGGAGACAGAGACCGACTACGAGCAGTACTTC.

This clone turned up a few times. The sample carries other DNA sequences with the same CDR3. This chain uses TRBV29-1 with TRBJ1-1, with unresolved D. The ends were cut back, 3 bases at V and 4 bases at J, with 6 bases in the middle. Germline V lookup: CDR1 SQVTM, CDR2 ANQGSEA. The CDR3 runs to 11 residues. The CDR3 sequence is CSVDRGTEAFF. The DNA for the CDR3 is TGCAGCGTTGACAGAGGCACTGAAGCTTTCTTT.

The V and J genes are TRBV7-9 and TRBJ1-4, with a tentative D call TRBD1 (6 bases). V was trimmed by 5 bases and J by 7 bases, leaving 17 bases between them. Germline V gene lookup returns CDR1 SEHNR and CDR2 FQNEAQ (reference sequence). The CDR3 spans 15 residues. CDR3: CASSPGAGEGEKLFF. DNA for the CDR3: TGTGCCAGCAGCCCGGGGGCAGGGGAGGGTGAAAAACTGTTTTTT.

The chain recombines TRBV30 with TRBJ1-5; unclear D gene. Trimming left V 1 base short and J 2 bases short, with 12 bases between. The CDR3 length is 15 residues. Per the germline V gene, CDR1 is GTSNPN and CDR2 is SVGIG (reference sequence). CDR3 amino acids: CAWSAWGGGNQPQHF. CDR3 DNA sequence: TGTGCCTGGAGTGCTTGGGGAGGCGGCAATCAGCCCCAGCATTTT.

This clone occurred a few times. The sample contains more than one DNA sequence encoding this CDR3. The CDR3 reads CASSPYSSYEQYF. DNA for the CDR3: TGTGCCAGCTCACCGTACAGTAGCTACGAGCAGTACTTC. The chain couples TRBV18 to TRBJ2-7; D is undetermined. This CDR3 is 13 amino acids long. Trimming stripped 3 bases from V and 3 bases from J, with 9 bases between. In germline, CDR1 is KGHSH, CDR2 LQKENI.

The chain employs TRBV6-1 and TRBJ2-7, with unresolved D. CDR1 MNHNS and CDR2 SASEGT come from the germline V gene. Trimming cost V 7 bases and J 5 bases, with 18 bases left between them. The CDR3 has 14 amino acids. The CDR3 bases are TGTGCCAGCACACTCCCGGGCCGATCCCACGAGCAGTACTTC. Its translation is CASTLPGRSHEQYF.

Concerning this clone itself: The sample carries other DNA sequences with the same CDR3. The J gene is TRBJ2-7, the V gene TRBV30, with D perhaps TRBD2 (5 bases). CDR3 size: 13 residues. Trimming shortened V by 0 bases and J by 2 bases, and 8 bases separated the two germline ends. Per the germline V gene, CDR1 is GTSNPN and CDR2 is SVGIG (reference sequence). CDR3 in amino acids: CAWSVEGAYEQYF. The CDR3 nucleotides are TGTGCCTGGAGTGTAGAGGGCGCCTACGAGCAGTACTTC.

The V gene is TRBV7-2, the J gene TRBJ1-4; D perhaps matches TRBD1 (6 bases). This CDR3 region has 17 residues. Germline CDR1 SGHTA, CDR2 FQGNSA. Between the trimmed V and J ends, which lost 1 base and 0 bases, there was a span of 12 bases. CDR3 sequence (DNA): TGTGCCAGCAGCTTAGTAGGGGGTTTTGCAACTAATGAAAAACTGTTTTTT. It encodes CASSLVGGFATNEKLFF.

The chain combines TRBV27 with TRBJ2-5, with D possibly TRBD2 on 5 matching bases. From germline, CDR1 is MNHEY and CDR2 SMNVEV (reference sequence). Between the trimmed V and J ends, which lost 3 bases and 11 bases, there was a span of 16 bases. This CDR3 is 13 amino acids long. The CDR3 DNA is TGTGCCAGCAGTTTTTCCCAACTTGGGGAGCAGTACTTC. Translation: CASSFSQLGEQYF.

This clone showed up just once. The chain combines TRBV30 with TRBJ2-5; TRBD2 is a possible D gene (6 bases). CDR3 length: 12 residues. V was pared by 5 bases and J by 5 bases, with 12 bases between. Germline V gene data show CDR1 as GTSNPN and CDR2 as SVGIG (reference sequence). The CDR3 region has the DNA TGTGCCTGGGGGGGGATTCGGGAGACCCAGTACTTC. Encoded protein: CAWGGIRETQYF. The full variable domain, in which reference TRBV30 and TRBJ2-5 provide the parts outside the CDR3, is SQTIHQWPATLVQPVGSPLSLECTVEGTSNPNLYWYRQAAGRGLQLLFYSVGIGQISSEVPQNLSASRPQDRQFILSSKKLLLSDSGFYLCAWGGIRETQYFGPGTRLLVL.

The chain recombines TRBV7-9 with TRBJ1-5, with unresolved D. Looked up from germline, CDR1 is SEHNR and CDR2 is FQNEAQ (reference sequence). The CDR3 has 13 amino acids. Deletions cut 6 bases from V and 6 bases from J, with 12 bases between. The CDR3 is CASSQDHGQPQHF. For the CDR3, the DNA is TGTGCCAGCAGTCAAGACCATGGTCAGCCCCAGCATTTT.

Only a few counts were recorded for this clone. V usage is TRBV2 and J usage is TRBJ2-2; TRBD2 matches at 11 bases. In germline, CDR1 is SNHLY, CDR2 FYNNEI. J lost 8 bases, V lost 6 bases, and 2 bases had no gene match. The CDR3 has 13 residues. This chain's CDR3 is CASSGLAGGELFF. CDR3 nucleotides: TGTGCCAGCAGCGGACTAGCGGGTGGGGAGCTGTTTTTT.

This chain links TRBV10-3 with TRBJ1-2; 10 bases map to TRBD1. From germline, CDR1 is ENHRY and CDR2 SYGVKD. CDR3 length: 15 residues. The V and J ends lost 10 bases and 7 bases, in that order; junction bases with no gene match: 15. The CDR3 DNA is TGTGCCAGCACAGGGACAGGGGCCACCCCGGGTGGCTACACCTTC. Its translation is CASTGTGATPGGYTF.

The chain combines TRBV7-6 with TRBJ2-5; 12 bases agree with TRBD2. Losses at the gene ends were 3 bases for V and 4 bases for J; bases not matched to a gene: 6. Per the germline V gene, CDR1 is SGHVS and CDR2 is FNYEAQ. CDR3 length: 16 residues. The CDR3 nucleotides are TGTGCCAGCAGCTTTACTAGCGGGGGGCGAGGAGAGACCCAGTACTTC. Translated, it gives CASSFTSGGRGETQYF.

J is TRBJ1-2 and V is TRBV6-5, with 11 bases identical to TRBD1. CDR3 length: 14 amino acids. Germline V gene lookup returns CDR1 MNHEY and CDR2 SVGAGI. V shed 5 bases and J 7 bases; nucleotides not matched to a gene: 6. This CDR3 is CASSPGTGGLGYTF. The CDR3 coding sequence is TGTGCCAGCAGTCCCGGGACAGGGGGTCTTGGCTACACCTTC.

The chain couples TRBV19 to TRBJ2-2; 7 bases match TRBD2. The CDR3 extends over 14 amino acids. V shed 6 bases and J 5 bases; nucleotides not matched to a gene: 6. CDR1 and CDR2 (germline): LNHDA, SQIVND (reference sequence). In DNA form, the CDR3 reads TGTGCCAGTAGCCCTACTAGCGTGACCGGGGAGCTGTTTTTT. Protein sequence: CASSPTSVTGELFF.

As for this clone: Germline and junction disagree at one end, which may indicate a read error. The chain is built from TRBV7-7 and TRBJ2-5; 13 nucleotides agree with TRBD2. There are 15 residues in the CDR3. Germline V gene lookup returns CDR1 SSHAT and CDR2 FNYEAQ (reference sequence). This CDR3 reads CASSRGTSGIETQYF. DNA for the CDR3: TGTGCTAGCAGCCGCGGGACTAGCGGGATTGAGACCCAGTACTTC.

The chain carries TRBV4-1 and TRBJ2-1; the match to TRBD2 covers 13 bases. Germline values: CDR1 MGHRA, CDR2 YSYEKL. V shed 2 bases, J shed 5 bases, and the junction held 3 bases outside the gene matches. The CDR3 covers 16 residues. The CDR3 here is CASSQYGTSGNNEQFF. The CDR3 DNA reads TGCGCCAGCAGCCAATATGGGACTAGCGGGAACAATGAGCAGTTCTTC.

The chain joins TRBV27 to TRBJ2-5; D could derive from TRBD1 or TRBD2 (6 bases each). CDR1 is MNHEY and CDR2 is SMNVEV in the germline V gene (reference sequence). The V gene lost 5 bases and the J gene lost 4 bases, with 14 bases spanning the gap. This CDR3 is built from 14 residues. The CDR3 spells CASSGGGRGETQYF. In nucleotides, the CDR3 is TGTGCCAGCAGTGGTGGGGGGCGGGGAGAGACCCAGTACTTC.

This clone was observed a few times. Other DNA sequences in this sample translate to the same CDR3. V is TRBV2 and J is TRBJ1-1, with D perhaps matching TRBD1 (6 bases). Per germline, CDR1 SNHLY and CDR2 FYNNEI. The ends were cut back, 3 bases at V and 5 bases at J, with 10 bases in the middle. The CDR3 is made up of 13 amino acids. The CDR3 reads CASSDRGNTEAFF. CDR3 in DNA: TGTGCCAGCAGTGACAGGGGAAATACTGAAGCTTTCTTT.

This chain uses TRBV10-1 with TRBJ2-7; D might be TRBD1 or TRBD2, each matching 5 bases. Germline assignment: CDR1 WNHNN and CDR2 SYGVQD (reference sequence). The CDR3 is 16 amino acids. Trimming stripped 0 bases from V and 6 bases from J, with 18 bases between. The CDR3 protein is CASSESGGTLRREQYF. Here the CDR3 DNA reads TGCGCCAGCAGTGAGTCCGGTGGGACCTTAAGGCGCGAGCAGTACTTC.

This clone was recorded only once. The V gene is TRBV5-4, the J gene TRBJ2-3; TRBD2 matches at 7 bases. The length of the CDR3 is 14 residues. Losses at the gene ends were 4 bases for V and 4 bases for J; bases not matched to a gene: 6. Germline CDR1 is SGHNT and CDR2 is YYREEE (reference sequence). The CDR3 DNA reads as TGTGCCAGCAGCCAACAACTAGCGTCAGATACGCAGTATTTT. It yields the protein CASSQQLASDTQYF.

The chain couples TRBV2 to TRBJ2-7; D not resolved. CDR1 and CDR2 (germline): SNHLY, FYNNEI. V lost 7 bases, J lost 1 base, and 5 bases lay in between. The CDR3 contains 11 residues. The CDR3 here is CASTNSYEQYF. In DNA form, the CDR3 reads TGTGCCAGCACCAATTCCTACGAGCAGTACTTC.

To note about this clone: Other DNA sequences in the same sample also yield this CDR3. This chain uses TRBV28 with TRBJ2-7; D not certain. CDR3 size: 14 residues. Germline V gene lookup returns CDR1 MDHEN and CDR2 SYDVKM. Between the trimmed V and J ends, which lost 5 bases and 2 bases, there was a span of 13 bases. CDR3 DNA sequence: TGTGCCAGCAGTCTAACCGGGCCTCCCTACGAGCAGTACTTC. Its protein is CASSLTGPPYEQYF. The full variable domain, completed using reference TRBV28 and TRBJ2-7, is DVKVTQSSRYLVKRTGEKVFLECVQDMDHENMFWYRQDPGLGLRLIYFSYDVKMKEKGDIPEGYSVSREKKERFSLILESASTNQTSMYLCASSLTGPPYEQYFGPGTRLTVT.

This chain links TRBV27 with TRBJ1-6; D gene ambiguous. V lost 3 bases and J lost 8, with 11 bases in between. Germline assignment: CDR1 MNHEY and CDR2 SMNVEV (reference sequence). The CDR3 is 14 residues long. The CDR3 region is CASSLLGADSPLHF. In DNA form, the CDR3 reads TGTGCCAGCAGTTTGTTGGGCGCGGATTCACCCCTCCACTTT.